This TCR beta chain is from a study of radiation and T cells in renal cell carcinoma. Overall study: Nephrectomy followed 15 Gy stereotactic body radiation by 4 weeks. The study's findings and limits: Without pretreatment biopsies, baseline tumor clonotype presence was undetermined. Top tumor clonotypes rose in blood 2 weeks post-radiation, then contracted.

The method was immunoSEQ multiplex PCR; TCRdb's version includes in-frame clones alone and lacks a portion of them. Of about 140,000 clones in the sample, less than 85% were seen once. This sample's time point: baseline pretreatment blood. Described treatment: 15 Gy SBRT to primary tumor, nephrectomy 4 weeks later. Serial blood draws occurred at baseline and 2 and 4 weeks post-SBRT. A note on this clone: Its antigen remains unknown.

With 5 bases clipped from V and 1 base from J, the junction kept 4 bases outside the gene matches. CDR1 and CDR2 (germline): LNHNV, YYDKDF (reference sequence). This CDR3 has 16 residues. The sample in question was blood, obtained from a patient whose treatment included radiotherapy and nephrectomy. The source is a woman aged 45 to 65 with renal cell carcinoma. The chain couples TRBV15 to TRBJ2-2, with 10 bases that match TRBD2. CDR3 amino acids: CATSPKREGNTGELFF. The CDR3 DNA follows: TGTGCCACCAGCCCAAAGCGGGAGGGGAACACCGGGGAGCTGTTTTTT.